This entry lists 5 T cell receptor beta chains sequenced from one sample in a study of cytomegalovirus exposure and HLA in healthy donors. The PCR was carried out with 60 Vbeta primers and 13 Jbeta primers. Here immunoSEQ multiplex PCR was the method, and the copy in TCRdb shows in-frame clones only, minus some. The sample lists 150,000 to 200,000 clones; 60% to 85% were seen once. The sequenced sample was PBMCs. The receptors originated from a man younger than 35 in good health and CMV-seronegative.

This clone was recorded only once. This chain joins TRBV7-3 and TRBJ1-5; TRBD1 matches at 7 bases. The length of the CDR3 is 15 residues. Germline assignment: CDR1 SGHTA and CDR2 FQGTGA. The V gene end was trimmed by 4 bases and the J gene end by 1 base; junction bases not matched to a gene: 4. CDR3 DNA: TGTGCCAGCAGCTCTAACAGGGGCAGCAATCAGCCCCAGCATTTT. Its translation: CASSSNRGSNQPQHF. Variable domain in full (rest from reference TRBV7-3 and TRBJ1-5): GAGVSQTPSNKVTEKGKYVELRCDPISGHTALYWYRQSLGQGPEFLIYFQGTGAADDSGLPNDRFFAVRPEGSVSTLKIQRTERGDSAVYLCASSSNRGSNQPQHFGDGTRLSIL.

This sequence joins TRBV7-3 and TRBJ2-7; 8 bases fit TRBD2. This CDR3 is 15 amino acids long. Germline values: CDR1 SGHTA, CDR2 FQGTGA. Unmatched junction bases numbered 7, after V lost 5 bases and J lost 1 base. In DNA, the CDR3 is TGTGCCAGCAGCCAAATGGGCGGGGGGTCCTACGAGCAGTACTTC. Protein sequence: CASSQMGGGSYEQYF. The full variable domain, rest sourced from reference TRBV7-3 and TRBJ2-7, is GAGVSQTPSNKVTEKGKYVELRCDPISGHTALYWYRQSLGQGPEFLIYFQGTGAADDSGLPNDRFFAVRPEGSVSTLKIQRTERGDSAVYLCASSQMGGGSYEQYFGPGTRLTVT.

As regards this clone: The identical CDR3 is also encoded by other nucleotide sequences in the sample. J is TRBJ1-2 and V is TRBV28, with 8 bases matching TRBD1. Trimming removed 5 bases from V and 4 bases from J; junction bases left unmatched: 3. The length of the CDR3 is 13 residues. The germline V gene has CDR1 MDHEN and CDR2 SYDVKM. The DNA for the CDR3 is TGTGCCAGCAGTGGGGGGACAGGCTATGGCTACACCTTC. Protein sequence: CASSGGTGYGYTF.

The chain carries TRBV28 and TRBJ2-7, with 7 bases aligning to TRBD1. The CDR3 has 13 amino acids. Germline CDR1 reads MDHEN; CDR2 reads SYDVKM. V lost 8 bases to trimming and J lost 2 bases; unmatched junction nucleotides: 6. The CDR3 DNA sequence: TGTGCCAGCTCTAGACAGGGTACCTACGAGCAGTACTTC. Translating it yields CASSRQGTYEQYF.

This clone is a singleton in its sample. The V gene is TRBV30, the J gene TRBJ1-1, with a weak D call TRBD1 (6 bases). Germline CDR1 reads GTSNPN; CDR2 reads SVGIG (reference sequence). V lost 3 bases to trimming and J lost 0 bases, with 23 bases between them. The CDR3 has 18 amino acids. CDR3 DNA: TGTGCCTGGAGGGGTGGGACCGGGACAACAATCATGAACACTGAAGCTTTCTTT. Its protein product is CAWRGGTGTTIMNTEAFF.